This entry concerns a single T cell receptor (beta chain). Its matching antigen is unknown. The sample belongs to a study of identical twins. One entry per CDR3 protein, called by TCRdb with MiXCR from the 5' RACE reads. The sample lists 550,000 to 700,000 distinct CDR3 sequences, around 9.6% seen once, with 3% in the top ten. Overall study results and limits: Out-of-frame alpha sequences shared by twins showed excess low generation probability. Diverse VJ usage suggested most zero-insertion clonotypes were not invariant T cells. Conclusions were based on cross-sectional statistical analysis, without following the same donors. The degree of excess twin sharing was weaker in beta out-of-frame sequences.

The CDR3 covers 15 residues. Per germline, CDR1 LGHNA and CDR2 YNFKEQ. V lost 4 bases to trimming and J lost 4 bases; unmatched junction nucleotides: 7. The same data also contributed to another study, on yellow fever vaccine responses in identical twins.

Sequences were obtained from PBMCs. The rearrangement joins TRBV4-2 to TRBJ2-7; 10 bases line up with TRBD2. This clonotype was obtained from a woman under 30 in good health. The CDR3 DNA is TGTGCCAGCAGCCGTGTGTCTAGCGGGGGATACGAGCAGTACTTC. It is translated as CASSRVSSGGYEQYF.